This record covers a single T cell receptor beta chain. This sample is part of a study of blood T cell repertoires in COVID-19. Study in general: COVID-19 samples, acute and convalescent, were from the United States, Italy and Spain. In each case, the material was cDNA or gDNA derived from T cells, B-cell-depleted T cells, or PBMCs.

The length of the CDR3 is 14 residues. With V trimmed by 4 bases and J by 4 bases, 7 bases remained unmatched. Germline-derived CDR1 and CDR2 are SGHDT and YYEEEE. Clones were sequenced by immunoSEQ multiplex PCR, and TCRdb holds only the in-frame ones, with some missing. The data hold about 140,000 clones, with roughly 85% observed a single time. Material: peripheral blood. The chain employs TRBV5-6 and TRBJ2-7; 8 bases match TRBD1. The TCR was taken from a man aged 45-60 years with acute or convalescent COVID-19. Written as DNA, the CDR3 is TGTGCCAGCAGCCTAGGACAGGGATCATACGAGCAGTACTTC. Translated: CASSLGQGSYEQYF. Filled out from reference TRBV5-6 and TRBJ2-7, the complete variable domain reads DAGVTQSPTHLIKTRGQQVTLRCSPKSGHDTVSWYQQALGQGPQFIFQYYEEEERQRGNFPDRFSGHQFPNYSSELNVNALLLGDSALYLCASSLGQGSYEQYFGPGTRLTVT.